This T cell receptor beta chain was captured by sequencing in a study of T cells in Graves' hyperthyroidism and ophthalmopathy. Germline V gene data show CDR1 as SEHNR and CDR2 as FQNEAQ (reference sequence). The length of the CDR3 is 13 residues. Trimming cost V 1 base and J 6 bases, with 6 bases left between them. Using RNA transcripts as the source, TCR beta CDR3 regions were amplified. First-round RT-PCR of the TCR CDR3 relied on the HTBI primer set. TCRdb analysed the multiplex PCR reads with MiXCR anew, one entry per CDR3 protein. Of around 340,000 distinct CDR3 sequences in the sample, about a sixth were seen once. This clonotype was counted at least ten times.

The chain combines TRBV7-9 with TRBJ2-2; no definite D call. Input material: blood. The source is a middle-aged woman with Graves' ophthalmopathy. CDR3 residues: CASSLDVAGELFF. In nucleotides, the CDR3 is TGTGCCAGCAGCTTAGACGTCGCCGGGGAGCTGTTTTTT.